Listed below are T cell receptor beta chains from one sample, sequenced in a study of shared clonotypes between healthy human individuals. Method: immunoSEQ multiplex PCR; TCRdb's copy keeps in-frame clones and lacks some. The repertoire consists of about 1.9 million clones, with about 93% occurring once and the leading ten covering 1.5% to 2%. Material for sequencing was naive CD8+ T cells from PBMCs. These receptor sequences come from a man aged 18-30 years in good health. Some clones in this sample may be carry-over from other donors' samples. CDR3s leave out the opening cysteine and the closing phenylalanine or tryptophan. Each record gives: J gene, V gene, D gene, CDR3 protein. D genes are given only for firm matches.

TRBJ2-1 | TRBV7-2 | . | ASSPDFNEQF
TRBJ1-1 | TRBV19 | . | ASSIGGYMNTEAF
TRBJ2-7 | TRBV19 | TRBD2 | ASSPGLAGYEQY
TRBJ2-5 | TRBV11-2 | . | ASSLDPLRGTQETQY
TRBJ2-7 | TRBV2 | TRBD2 | ASSGREETGLAGSYEQY
TRBJ1-2 | TRBV7-9 | . | ASSLTAANRDVSYGYT
TRBJ1-2 | TRBV4-3 | . | ASSQPGLGGGGYT
TRBJ2-7 | TRBV28 | . | ASSGFASAGSSYEQY
TRBJ2-1 | TRBV6-5 | . | ASSWDTTGNEQF
TRBJ2-2 | TRBV7-9 | . | ASSDYEGVLGTGELF
TRBJ2-4 | TRBV30 | . | AWSVPVLAKNIQY
TRBJ2-7 | TRBV7-2 | . | ASSPGAGPVFHEQY
TRBJ2-7 | TRBV19 | TRBD1 | ASSYGTGSYEQY
TRBJ2-2 | TRBV7-9 | . | ASSPPGTGELF
TRBJ2-1 | TRBV6-1 | TRBD2 | ASSEFGGLPRYNEQF
TRBJ2-6 | TRBV11-2 | . | ASTSGRAGANVLT
TRBJ1-2 | TRBV6-5 | . | ASRQKGAVYGYT
TRBJ2-3 | TRBV5-1 | . | ASSMRGSVADTQY
TRBJ2-1 | TRBV4-1 | TRBD2 | ASSQDGLAYNEQF
TRBJ2-5 | TRBV11-2 | TRBD2 | ASSLGTSGRKGQETQY
TRBJ1-4 | TRBV27 | . | ASSLTGELMSELF
TRBJ1-1 | TRBV25-1 | . | ATEGREAF
TRBJ1-4 | TRBV15 | TRBD1 | ATSVRQGVGEKLF
TRBJ1-4 | TRBV28 | . | ASQDDEKLF
TRBJ2-7 | TRBV6-1 | TRBD2 | ASRGTSGSSYEQY
TRBJ2-3 | TRBV27 | . | ASSPDWAGPTSTDTQY
TRBJ2-7 | TRBV30 | TRBD1 | ATEGTDSYEQY
TRBJ1-1 | TRBV28 | . | ASSPTANTEAF
TRBJ1-4 | TRBV7-9 | . | ASSPPRGRGEKLF
TRBJ2-2 | TRBV7-9 | . | ASSSDGTGELF
TRBJ2-7 | TRBV11-3 | . | ASRLNTGPGGYEQY
TRBJ1-1 | TRBV4-1 | TRBD1 | ASSRGTEGNTEAF
TRBJ2-5 | TRBV9 | TRBD2 | ASSAPGLAGGFGETQY
TRBJ1-2 | TRBV28 | TRBD1 | ASSLDRVEGYT
TRBJ2-3 | TRBV7-9 | TRBD1 | ASSPQGVGADTQY
TRBJ2-3 | TRBV27 | . | ASSPDLGLSTDTQY
TRBJ1-4 | TRBV27 | TRBD1 | ASSFRTGGSFNEKLF
TRBJ2-1 | TRBV9 | TRBD2 | ASTHGERGAGGNEQF
TRBJ1-3 | TRBV9 | . | ASSGSGRGAIY
TRBJ2-7 | TRBV2 | . | ASNYGPAYEQY
TRBJ2-7 | TRBV6-1 | . | ASSEFTRTPGEQY